This is a list of T cell receptor beta chains from one sample in a study of CD8 T cells in Susac syndrome. TCRdb recomputed calls from the immunoSEQ multiplex PCR reads with MiXCR, one row per CDR3 protein. The sample has about 140,000 distinct CDR3 sequences, 90% to 96% seen once. Specimen: CD4+ T cells from PBMCs. These receptors all stem from a human donor with Susac syndrome. CDR3s include the opening cysteine and the closing phenylalanine or tryptophan. Fields, in order: J gene, V gene, CDR3 protein.

TRBJ2-2,TRBV24-1,CATHGQTDTGELFF
TRBJ1-1,TRBV27,CASSRTWSMNTEAFF
TRBJ1-1,TRBV23-1,CASSQIGCKGTEAFF
TRBJ2-2,TRBV4-1,CASSQGGLAGRTGELFF
TRBJ1-2,TRBV3-1,CASSQSETYGYTF
TRBJ1-5,TRBV18,CASSPAAGVDQPQHF
TRBJ2-4,TRBV11-2,CASRGARIAKNIQYF
TRBJ2-3,TRBV5-1,CASSFVPGQIGDTQYF
TRBJ2-1,TRBV12-3/TRBV12-4,CASSSNSGRALYEQFF
TRBJ1-1,TRBV15,CATSRDGGYTEAFF
TRBJ1-2,TRBV1,CTSRGWNGYTF
TRBJ1-6,TRBV7-2,CASTGSYNSPLHF
TRBJ2-7,TRBV12-3/TRBV12-4,CASSLSGGPAYEQYF
TRBJ1-2,TRBV24-1,CATSGTGSEHGYTF
TRBJ2-7,TRBV4-2,CASSQEPPGQGYEQYF
TRBJ2-5,TRBV4-2,CASSQDALGAQYF
TRBJ2-3,TRBV20-1,CSARGRRDTQYF
TRBJ2-1,TRBV27,CASRPQAGGKSNEQFF
TRBJ2-2,TRBV2,CASSEQLVGELFF
TRBJ2-7,TRBV12-3/TRBV12-4,CASSLKGASYEQYF
TRBJ2-1,TRBV6-2/TRBV6-3,CASSRSGRARNEQFF
TRBJ2-7,TRBV20-1,CSATGGPNEQYF
TRBJ2-7,TRBV7-6,CASSSRDSYEQYF
TRBJ2-1,TRBV10-1,CASSGHSGRALNEQFF
TRBJ2-3,TRBV12-3/TRBV12-4,CASTTDRAGDTQYF
TRBJ2-2,TRBV10-2,CASSEQGLGELFF
TRBJ2-1,TRBV19,CASSLPSLGQGKGPSHNEQFF